The T cell receptor (beta chain) described here comes from a study of blood T cell repertoires in COVID-19. Study at large: Acute and convalescent COVID-19 samples came from the United States, Italy and Spain.

Libraries were prepared by immunoSEQ multiplex PCR; TCRdb keeps only in-frame clonotypes and omits some of them. Of some 40,000 clones in the sample, more than 75% were seen once. The V and J ends lost 7 bases and 0 bases respectively, with 3 bases between them. The CDR3 extends over 11 amino acids. CDR1 WSHSY and CDR2 SAAADI come from the germline V gene. Sequencing was carried out using peripheral blood. This TCR was recovered from a man between 70 and 80 years old with acute or convalescent COVID-19. The rearrangement links TRBV10-2 to TRBJ1-1; no clear D. CDR3 DNA sequence: TGCGCCAGCACAGTGAACACTGAAGCTTTCTTT. This gives the protein CASTVNTEAFF.